The 26 T cell receptor beta chains in this list originate from one sample, sequenced in a study of OX40 agonist ivuxolimab in advanced cancers. The library was obtained by the immunoSEQ multiplex PCR assay. TCRdb took over this immuneACCESS table, retaining in-frame rearrangements with V and J assigned. Such tables are incomplete; in checked studies, under half of the missing clones stem from an unresolved V gene, and the remainder is unexplained. Counted in this sample were about 40,000 clones; 75% to 90% of them appeared once. Roughly 4.5% of the sample lies in the top ten. Sample: CD4+ or CD8+ T cells sorted from blood, taken in a trial of the OX40 agonist ivuxolimab. The source of these receptors is an adult with an advanced solid tumor such as melanoma, head and neck, liver or kidney cancer.

The rearrangement joins TRBV29-1 to TRBJ2-4; D gene uncertain. The CDR3 is made up of 11 amino acids. The V gene's germline CDR1 is SQVTM and CDR2 ANQGSEA. The V end lost 2 bases, the J end lost 6 bases, and 5 bases lay between the germline ends. The CDR3 sequence is CSVESGNIQYF. The DNA for the CDR3 is TGCAGCGTTGAATCCGGAAACATTCAGTACTTC.

This clone has only a few counts. The V gene is TRBV28, the J gene TRBJ1-4; D perhaps matches TRBD1 (6 bases). V was clipped by 5 bases and J by 6 bases, with 16 bases between them. The germline gives CDR1 MDHEN, CDR2 SYDVKM. The CDR3 contains 15 residues. The CDR3 DNA sequence: TGTGCCAGCAGTCCGGGGGGCAGGGGACATGAAAAACTGTTTTTT. Translating gives CASSPGGRGHEKLFF. Together with reference TRBV28 and TRBJ1-4, the CDR3 gives the full variable domain: DVKVTQSSRYLVKRTGEKVFLECVQDMDHENMFWYRQDPGLGLRLIYFSYDVKMKEKGDIPEGYSVSREKKERFSLILESASTNQTSMYLCASSPGGRGHEKLFFGSGTQLSVL.

This chain uses TRBV7-9 with TRBJ2-3, with 15 bases that match TRBD2. CDR1 and CDR2 from the germline V gene are SEHNR and FQNEAQ (reference sequence). This CDR3 has 18 amino acids. With 4 bases clipped from V and 0 bases from J, the junction kept 5 bases outside the gene matches. The CDR3 loop is CASSYLGLAGGSTDTQYF. As DNA, the CDR3 is TGTGCCAGCAGCTACCTGGGACTAGCGGGAGGAAGCACAGATACGCAGTATTTT.

This clone was seen a single time. V is TRBV9 and J is TRBJ2-7; 9 bases line up with TRBD2. Germline V gene data show CDR1 as SGDLS and CDR2 as YYNGEE. This CDR3 is built from 15 residues. Unmatched junction bases numbered 6, after V lost 1 base and J lost 4 bases. CDR3 amino acids: CASSVRAGGPYEQYF. CDR3 nucleotide sequence: TGTGCCAGCAGCGTAAGGGCGGGGGGGCCATACGAGCAGTACTTC.

The chain uses TRBV18 and TRBJ2-7, with D perhaps matching TRBD1 (5 bases). V was shortened by 6 bases and J by 2 bases, with 14 bases between the two germline ends. This CDR3 spans 14 amino acids. Germline CDR1 reads KGHSH; CDR2 reads LQKENI. CDR3 coding DNA: TGTGCCAGCTCCCAGGGTTTTCCGACCTACGAGCAGTACTTC. It specifies CASSQGFPTYEQYF.

This chain links TRBV2 with TRBJ1-5; unclear D gene. Trimming removed 7 bases from V and 0 bases from J, with 10 bases in between. Germline CDR1 reads SNHLY; CDR2 reads FYNNEI. The CDR3 has 14 residues. The CDR3 nucleotides read TGTGCCAGCACGTGGGAGTATAGCAATCAGCCCCAGCATTTT. This gives the protein CASTWEYSNQPQHF.

The chain has TRBV27 and TRBJ2-7, with 11 bases that match TRBD2. With V trimmed by 5 bases and J by 2 bases, 5 bases remained unmatched. This CDR3 is 15 amino acids long. Per germline, CDR1 MNHEY and CDR2 SMNVEV (reference sequence). For the CDR3, the DNA is TGTGCCAGCAGTGCGGGACTAGCGGCCCCCTACGAGCAGTACTTC. It encodes CASSAGLAAPYEQYF.

The chain uses TRBV18 and TRBJ2-6; D is uncertain. Germline V gene data show CDR1 as KGHSH and CDR2 as LQKENI. V lost 6 bases and J lost 0, with 3 bases in between. The CDR3 has 13 residues. The chain's CDR3 is CASSPSGANVLTF. The CDR3 DNA sequence: TGTGCCAGCTCGCCCTCTGGGGCCAACGTCCTGACTTTC.

The chain is built from TRBV29-1 and TRBJ1-4; D gene ambiguous. CDR3 length: 12 amino acids. Deletions cut 4 bases from V and 0 bases from J, with 3 bases between. CDR1 SQVTM and CDR2 ANQGSEA come from the germline V gene. This CDR3 reads CSVVATNEKLFF. In nucleotides, the CDR3 is TGCAGCGTTGTAGCAACTAATGAAAAACTGTTTTTT.

This clone has more than one count but fewer than ten. V usage is TRBV5-5 and J usage is TRBJ2-1; D may be TRBD1 (5 bases). This CDR3 has 14 residues. V shed 4 bases and J shed 1 base, with 9 bases lying between them. Germline values: CDR1 SGHKS, CDR2 YYEKEE (reference sequence). CDR3 DNA: TGTGCCAGCAGCCTAAGGGGTTCCTACAATGAGCAGTTCTTC. Amino acid sequence: CASSLRGSYNEQFF.

In this sample, this clone turned up once. This chain links TRBV10-2 with TRBJ1-1; 9 nucleotides match TRBD1. The CDR3 runs to 15 residues. Germline CDR1 is WSHSY and CDR2 is SAAADI. V shed 3 bases and J 2 bases; nucleotides not matched to a gene: 4. Here the CDR3 DNA reads TGCGCCAGCAGTGAAGACAGGGGGAGAAACACTGAAGCTTTCTTT. Translating it yields CASSEDRGRNTEAFF.

In its sample, this clone was seen a few times. The CDR3 bases are TGTGCCAGCAGTTGGGACCCCCGGGGAGGATATGGCTACACCTTC. This sequence encodes CASSWDPRGGYGYTF. The chain carries TRBV28 and TRBJ1-2; TRBD1 is a possible D gene (5 bases). The CDR3 spans 15 residues. Deletions cut 4 bases from V and 5 bases from J, with 17 bases between. In germline, CDR1 is MDHEN, CDR2 SYDVKM.

The J gene is TRBJ2-1, the V gene TRBV28; no clear D. Germline V lookup: CDR1 MDHEN, CDR2 SYDVKM. This CDR3 spans 14 amino acids. Trimming pared 3 bases from V and 5 bases from J, leaving 11 bases between. The chain's CDR3 is CASSFLLVDNEQFF. The CDR3 DNA sequence: TGTGCCAGCAGTTTTCTCCTAGTGGACAATGAGCAGTTCTTC.

The chain uses TRBV7-2 and TRBJ1-2; D is perhaps TRBD1 (6 bases). Deletions cut 3 bases from V and 6 bases from J, with 14 bases between. Germline lookup yields CDR1 SGHTA and CDR2 FQGNSA. CDR3 size: 14 residues. Here the CDR3 DNA reads TGTGCCAGCAGCTTTTACCGGACAGAGGATGGCTACACCTTC. Its protein is CASSFYRTEDGYTF.

The CDR3 DNA reads TGTGCCAGCAGTTGGGAGGGTTTAAACACTGAAGCTTTCTTT. This encodes CASSWEGLNTEAFF. This rearrangement joins TRBV28 to TRBJ1-1; D is ambiguous. Looked up from germline, CDR1 is MDHEN and CDR2 is SYDVKM. This CDR3 is 14 amino acids long. Trimming stripped 4 bases from V and 2 bases from J, with 11 bases between.

The gene calls are TRBV5-4 and TRBJ2-3; D uncertain. Trimming took off 1 base at V and 3 bases at J, with 6 bases between the two ends. Germline loops: CDR1 SGHNT, CDR2 YYREEE (reference sequence). The CDR3 has 13 residues. Written as DNA, the CDR3 is TGTGCCAGCAGCTTGTCGGCGACAGATACGCAGTATTTT. This translates into CASSLSATDTQYF.

The CDR3 nucleotides read TGTGCCAGCAGCAGTGACAGTGGGGAGACCCAGTACTTC. Translating gives CASSSDSGETQYF. The rearrangement uses TRBV7-8 and TRBJ2-5, with D perhaps matching TRBD1 (5 bases). This CDR3 is 13 amino acids long. CDR1 is SGHVS and CDR2 is FQNEAQ in the germline V gene. The V and J ends lost 5 bases and 5 bases respectively, with 12 bases between them.

J is TRBJ1-5 and V is TRBV10-3; D is ambiguous. The CDR3 is made up of 12 amino acids. Deletions cut 11 bases from V and 0 bases from J, with 8 bases between. Germline values: CDR1 ENHRY, CDR2 SYGVKD. CDR3 in amino acids: CAARGSNQPQHF. In nucleotides, the CDR3 is TGTGCCGCCCGGGGTAGCAATCAGCCCCAGCATTTT.

V usage is TRBV2 and J usage is TRBJ1-5; TRBD1 aligns across 7 bases. This CDR3 is 14 amino acids long. In germline, CDR1 is SNHLY, CDR2 FYNNEI. The ends lost 5 bases at V and 4 bases at J; junction bases unmatched: 5. The CDR3 loop reads CASSSGQPNQPQHF. In DNA form, the CDR3 reads TGTGCCAGCAGTTCGGGACAGCCAAATCAGCCCCAGCATTTT.

The chain recombines TRBV19 with TRBJ2-7; 10 bases are a match to TRBD2. With V trimmed by 4 bases and J by 0 bases, 9 bases remained unmatched. CDR1 and CDR2 from the germline V gene are LNHDA and SQIVND (reference sequence). The CDR3 spans 17 residues. This CDR3 is CASSSQAGTSDSYEQYF. The CDR3, as DNA: TGTGCCAGTAGTAGCCAAGCGGGGACTAGCGACTCCTACGAGCAGTACTTC.

The V and J genes are TRBV2 and TRBJ1-1, with D maybe TRBD1 (6 bases). In germline, CDR1 is SNHLY, CDR2 FYNNEI. V gave up 8 bases and J gave up 1 base, with 11 bases separating them. CDR3 length equals 13 residues. DNA for the CDR3: TGTGCCAGCTTTGGACAGACGAACACTGAAGCTTTCTTT. This codes for CASFGQTNTEAFF. The full variable domain, rest sourced from reference TRBV2 and TRBJ1-1, is EPEVTQTPSHQVTQMGQEVILRCVPISNHLYFYWYRQILGQKVEFLVSFYNNEISEKSEIFDDQFSVERPDGSNFTLKIRSTKLEDSAMYFCASFGQTNTEAFFGQGTRLTVV.

This sequence joins TRBV10-3 and TRBJ1-2, with no clear D. Germline V gives CDR1 ENHRY, CDR2 SYGVKD. CDR3 length: 13 residues. V was cut by 0 bases and J by 4 bases, with 6 bases left in between. For the CDR3, the DNA is TGTGCCATCAGTGAGTCCTACAGCTATGGCTACACCTTC. This translates into CAISESYSYGYTF.

The chain employs TRBV6-1 and TRBJ1-5; possibly TRBD1 for D (6 bases). Looked up from germline, CDR1 is MNHNS and CDR2 is SASEGT. V dropped 6 bases and J dropped 1 base, with 10 bases sitting between them. The CDR3 loop spans 14 amino acids. The CDR3 protein is CASREGGSNQPQHF. The DNA of the CDR3 is TGTGCCAGCAGGGAGGGGGGGAGCAATCAGCCCCAGCATTTT.

The chain joins TRBV15 to TRBJ1-2, with D possibly TRBD1 on 6 matching bases. V dropped 0 bases and J dropped 6 bases, with 14 bases sitting between them. The CDR3 length is 15 residues. Germline CDR1 LNHNV, CDR2 YYDKDF (reference sequence). This CDR3 is CATSRDRGATNGYTF. The CDR3 DNA reads as TGTGCCACCAGCAGAGACAGGGGAGCAACTAATGGCTACACCTTC.

V is TRBV30 and J is TRBJ1-5, with D possibly TRBD1 on 5 matching bases. The V end was cut by 4 bases, the J end by 8 bases, with 18 bases between. The CDR3 loop spans 14 amino acids. Per germline, CDR1 GTSNPN and CDR2 SVGIG (reference sequence). DNA of the CDR3: TGTGCCTGGAATACCGGGGAGGGGTGGAAGCCCCAGCATTTT. It codes for CAWNTGEGWKPQHF.

The chain carries TRBV4-2 and TRBJ1-6; possibly TRBD1 for D (5 bases). The V gene's germline CDR1 is LGHNA and CDR2 YNFKEQ. V dropped 0 bases and J dropped 7 bases, with 10 bases sitting between them. The CDR3 is 15 residues long. The CDR3: CASSQDWGENSPLHF. The DNA for the CDR3 is TGTGCCAGCAGCCAAGATTGGGGGGAAAATTCACCCCTCCACTTT.